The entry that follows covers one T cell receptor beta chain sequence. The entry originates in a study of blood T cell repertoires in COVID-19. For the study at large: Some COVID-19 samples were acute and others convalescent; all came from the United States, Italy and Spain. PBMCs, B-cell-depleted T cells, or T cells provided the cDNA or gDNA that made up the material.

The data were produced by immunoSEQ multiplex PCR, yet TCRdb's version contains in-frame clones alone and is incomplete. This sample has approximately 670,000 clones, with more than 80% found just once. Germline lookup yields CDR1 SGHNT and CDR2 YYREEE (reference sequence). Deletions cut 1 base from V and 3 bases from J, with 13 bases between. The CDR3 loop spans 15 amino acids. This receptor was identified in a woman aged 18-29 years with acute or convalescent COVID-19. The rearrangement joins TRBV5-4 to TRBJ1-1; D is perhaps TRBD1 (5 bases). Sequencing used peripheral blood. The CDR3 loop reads CASSLQGRRDTEAFF. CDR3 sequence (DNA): TGTGCCAGCAGCTTGCAGGGAAGGAGGGACACTGAAGCTTTCTTT.